This is a list of T cell receptor beta chains from one sample in a study of low-dose radiotherapy and immunotherapy resistance in tumors. A single record per CDR3 protein comes from TCRdb applying MiXCR to the reads. The table shows fewer than 50,000 distinct CDR3 sequences, with about 25% occurring only once. The sequenced sample was PBMCs, obtained after low-dose radiotherapy plus immunotherapy. These receptors all come from a male donor with prostate cancer. Both conserved end residues are part of each CDR3. A D gene is named only where the DNA matches it firmly. Size tells how often a clone was seen (once, few, many) or the class of an expanded clone, and some rows leave it out.

v_call: TRBV29-1
clone_size: many
d_call: .
j_call: TRBJ2-3
cdr3_nt: TGCAGCGCGGGGAACGGGCGGGGAGATACGCAGTATTTT
cdr3_aa: CSAGNGRGDTQYF

v_call: TRBV19
clone_size: many
d_call: TRBD2
j_call: TRBJ2-3
cdr3_nt: TGTGCCAGTAGTGTTAGCGGGATAGCAGATACGCAGTATTTT
cdr3_aa: CASSVSGIADTQYF

v_call: TRBV29-1
clone_size: many
d_call: .
j_call: TRBJ2-7
cdr3_nt: TGCAGCGTTCTAGGGGACTCCTACGAGCAGTACTTC
cdr3_aa: CSVLGDSYEQYF

v_call: TRBV19
clone_size: many
d_call: .
j_call: TRBJ1-5
cdr3_nt: TGTGCCAGTAGTATCTTTGGGAACCTGAATCAGCCCCAGCATTTT
cdr3_aa: CASSIFGNLNQPQHF

v_call: TRBV19
clone_size: many
d_call: .
j_call: TRBJ1-1
cdr3_nt: TGTGCCAGTATGGGGGGCTGGGTGAACACTGAAGCTTTCTTT
cdr3_aa: CASMGGWVNTEAFF

v_call: TRBV18
clone_size: once
d_call: .
j_call: TRBJ2-3
cdr3_nt: TGTGCCAGCTCACCACCGCAGGTTTGGCCGCAGTATTTT
cdr3_aa: CASSPPQVWPQYF

v_call: TRBV5-1
clone_size: many
d_call: TRBD2
j_call: TRBJ2-1
cdr3_nt: TGCGCCAGCAGCTTGGGAACTAGCGGGAGGAGGAAGGGAAATGAGCAGTTCTTC
cdr3_aa: CASSLGTSGRRKGNEQFF

v_call: TRBV28
clone_size: once
d_call: .
j_call: TRBJ2-1
cdr3_nt: TGTGCCATACGTTATGGGGGCGCTGAGCAGTTCTTC
cdr3_aa: CAIRYGGAEQFF

v_call: TRBV9
clone_size: .
d_call: TRBD2
j_call: TRBJ2-2
cdr3_nt: TGTGCCAGCAGCCCCGGGACTAGCGGGAGGGCTACCACCGGGGAGCTGTTTTTT
cdr3_aa: CASSPGTSGRATTGELFF

v_call: TRBV20-1
clone_size: many
d_call: .
j_call: TRBJ2-5
cdr3_nt: TGCAGTGCTAGCGGGGTGGGTCAAGAGACCCAGTACTTC
cdr3_aa: CSASGVGQETQYF

v_call: TRBV5-4
clone_size: .
d_call: .
j_call: TRBJ2-1
cdr3_nt: TGTGCCAGCAGCTCCTACAATGAGCAGTTCTTC
cdr3_aa: CASSSYNEQFF

v_call: TRBV15
clone_size: .
d_call: .
j_call: TRBJ2-4
cdr3_nt: TGTGCCACCAGCAGCCACCTCGGGGCTATAGCCAAAAACATTCAGTACTTC
cdr3_aa: CATSSHLGAIAKNIQYF

v_call: TRBV5-1
clone_size: many
d_call: TRBD2
j_call: TRBJ2-1
cdr3_nt: TGCGCCAGCAGCTTGGTAGGAGCTAGCGGGACCTACAATGAGCAGTTCTTC
cdr3_aa: CASSLVGASGTYNEQFF

v_call: TRBV6-6
clone_size: .
d_call: .
j_call: TRBJ2-1
cdr3_nt: TGTGCCAGCAGTTACATGACCTCGCGGTACAATGAGCAGTTCTTC
cdr3_aa: CASSYMTSRYNEQFF

v_call: TRBV11-1
clone_size: .
d_call: TRBD2
j_call: TRBJ2-1
cdr3_nt: TGTGCCAGCAGCTTAGCACAGCGGGGGGAGCCTGAGCAGTTCTTC
cdr3_aa: CASSLAQRGEPEQFF

v_call: TRBV18
clone_size: many
d_call: .
j_call: TRBJ1-2
cdr3_nt: TGTGCCAGCTCACCGAACAGGGAGGTCTACTATGGCTACACCTTC
cdr3_aa: CASSPNREVYYGYTF

v_call: TRBV12-5
clone_size: many
d_call: TRBD2
j_call: TRBJ2-3
cdr3_nt: TGTGCTAGTGGTTTGGTACGGGCGGGAGCTTGGGATACGCAGTATTTT
cdr3_aa: CASGLVRAGAWDTQYF

v_call: TRBV27
clone_size: many
d_call: .
j_call: TRBJ1-2
cdr3_nt: TGTGCCAGCAGGAAGGACAGAGACGCTAACTATGGCTACACCTTC
cdr3_aa: CASRKDRDANYGYTF

v_call: TRBV29-1
clone_size: many
d_call: TRBD1
j_call: TRBJ2-7
cdr3_nt: TGCAGCGTCGGGACAGGGGCCGGCAGCTCCTACGAGCAGTACTTC
cdr3_aa: CSVGTGAGSSYEQYF

v_call: TRBV2
clone_size: many
d_call: .
j_call: TRBJ2-1
cdr3_nt: TGTGCCAGCATCCCCATCCAGGCAGGGGTCGAATACAATGAGCAGTTCTTC
cdr3_aa: CASIPIQAGVEYNEQFF

v_call: TRBV3-1
clone_size: many
d_call: TRBD2
j_call: TRBJ2-1
cdr3_nt: TGTGCCAGCAGCGAAAAACGGTTGGGAGCGGGGTACAATGAGCAGTTCTTC
cdr3_aa: CASSEKRLGAGYNEQFF

v_call: TRBV28
clone_size: many
d_call: .
j_call: TRBJ2-3
cdr3_nt: TGTGCCAGCAGTGCCTCAGATACGCAGTATTTT
cdr3_aa: CASSASDTQYF

v_call: TRBV10-3
clone_size: many
d_call: .
j_call: TRBJ2-3
cdr3_nt: TGTGCCATCAGTGAGCTCCGAAGCGGGGATACGCAGTATTTT
cdr3_aa: CAISELRSGDTQYF

v_call: TRBV9
clone_size: many
d_call: TRBD2
j_call: TRBJ2-3
cdr3_nt: TGTGCCAGCAGCGCATCACCGGGACTAGCGACAGATACGCAGTATTTT
cdr3_aa: CASSASPGLATDTQYF

v_call: TRBV20-1
clone_size: many
d_call: TRBD1
j_call: TRBJ2-7
cdr3_nt: TGCAGTGCTGGATCCCGGACAGGGGGCCACGAGCAGTACTTC
cdr3_aa: CSAGSRTGGHEQYF

v_call: TRBV7-9
clone_size: many
d_call: TRBD2
j_call: TRBJ2-7
cdr3_nt: TGTGCCAGCAGCTCTCCCGGGACTAGCGGCTACGAGCAGTACTTC
cdr3_aa: CASSSPGTSGYEQYF

v_call: TRBV20-1
clone_size: many
d_call: .
j_call: TRBJ1-2
cdr3_nt: TGCAGTGCTAGAGACACTCGGGGGACCTATGGCTACACCTTC
cdr3_aa: CSARDTRGTYGYTF

v_call: TRBV10-3
clone_size: many
d_call: .
j_call: TRBJ2-7
cdr3_nt: TGTGCCATCATGGCCCGCGGGATGGAGACAGGGTCCTACGAGCAGTACTTC
cdr3_aa: CAIMARGMETGSYEQYF

v_call: TRBV7-9
clone_size: .
d_call: TRBD1
j_call: TRBJ1-2
cdr3_nt: TGTGCCAGCAGCCATCCAGGGGGAACTGGCTACACCTTC
cdr3_aa: CASSHPGGTGYTF

v_call: TRBV14
clone_size: many
d_call: .
j_call: TRBJ1-1
cdr3_nt: TGTGCCAGCAGCCCAAGACCAGGGTCCGGAGCTGAAGCTTTCTTT
cdr3_aa: CASSPRPGSGAEAFF

v_call: TRBV14
clone_size: many
d_call: TRBD2
j_call: TRBJ2-2
cdr3_nt: TGTGCCAGCAGCCTTAGCGGGAGCCCCACCGGGGAGCTGTTTTTT
cdr3_aa: CASSLSGSPTGELFF

v_call: TRBV7-6
clone_size: .
d_call: .
j_call: TRBJ2-2
cdr3_nt: .
cdr3_aa: CASSLARNTGELFFFFF

v_call: TRBV20-1
clone_size: many
d_call: .
j_call: TRBJ2-5
cdr3_nt: TGCAGTGCTAGAGATGAGGGTAGTTGGACCCAGTACTTC
cdr3_aa: CSARDEGSWTQYF

v_call: TRBV29-1
clone_size: many
d_call: TRBD2
j_call: TRBJ2-3
cdr3_nt: TGCAGCGTTGCTCGCGGCGGGGGGGCAGATACGCAGTATTTT
cdr3_aa: CSVARGGGADTQYF

v_call: TRBV13
clone_size: many
d_call: TRBD1
j_call: TRBJ2-2
cdr3_nt: TGTGCCAGCAGCTTCAGGGGGCTCCGGACCGGGGAGCTGTTTTTT
cdr3_aa: CASSFRGLRTGELFF

v_call: TRBV19
clone_size: once
d_call: TRBD1
j_call: TRBJ2-7
cdr3_nt: TGTGCCAGTAGTATAGGGTCGGGACAGGGCTACGAGCAGTACTTC
cdr3_aa: CASSIGSGQGYEQYF

v_call: TRBV28
clone_size: many
d_call: .
j_call: TRBJ2-2
cdr3_nt: TGTGCCAGCAGTTCGACAGCGAACACCGGGGAGCTGTTTTTT
cdr3_aa: CASSSTANTGELFF

v_call: TRBV18
clone_size: .
d_call: TRBD1
j_call: TRBJ2-2
cdr3_nt: TGTGCCAGCTCACCAGGACAGGGGGATGTCACCGGGGAGCTGTTTTTT
cdr3_aa: CASSPGQGDVTGELFF

v_call: TRBV25-1
clone_size: many
d_call: .
j_call: TRBJ2-2
cdr3_nt: TGTGCCAGCAGTGTCGGGGAGGCCGGGGAGCTGTTTTTT
cdr3_aa: CASSVGEAGELFF

v_call: TRBV4-1
clone_size: many
d_call: .
j_call: TRBJ2-7
cdr3_nt: TGCGCCAGCAGCCCCACTATTACTACTTCCTACGAGCAGTACTTC
cdr3_aa: CASSPTITTSYEQYF

v_call: TRBV20-1
clone_size: many
d_call: .
j_call: TRBJ2-7
cdr3_nt: TGCAGTGCTAGAGATTCGGACGCTCAGTCTTCCTACGAGCAGTACTTC
cdr3_aa: CSARDSDAQSSYEQYF

v_call: TRBV5-5
clone_size: many
d_call: .
j_call: TRBJ2-1
cdr3_nt: TGTGCCAGCGGTCTAGGTGAGCAGTTCTTC
cdr3_aa: CASGLGEQFF

v_call: TRBV4-1
clone_size: many
d_call: .
j_call: TRBJ1-1
cdr3_nt: TGCGCCAGCAGCCAAACCCAAGTCAGGAACACTGAAGCTTTCTTT
cdr3_aa: CASSQTQVRNTEAFF

v_call: TRBV7-2
clone_size: medium-sized
d_call: .
j_call: TRBJ1-5
cdr3_nt: TGTGCCAGCAGCGAAACAGGGAATCAGCCCCAGCATTTT
cdr3_aa: CASSETGNQPQHF

v_call: TRBV4-1
clone_size: many
d_call: TRBD1
j_call: TRBJ2-1
cdr3_nt: TGCGCCAGCAGCCAAGACAGGGGGCAAAACTGGGAGCAGTTCTTC
cdr3_aa: CASSQDRGQNWEQFF

v_call: TRBV4-1
clone_size: .
d_call: .
j_call: TRBJ2-1
cdr3_nt: TGCGCCAGCAGCCAGGCACGGGACGGCGCCTACAATGAGCAGTTCTTC
cdr3_aa: CASSQARDGAYNEQFF

v_call: TRBV28
clone_size: many
d_call: .
j_call: TRBJ2-5
cdr3_nt: TGTGCCAGCAGTTTATCCCTCGACGGGATGGGAGAGACCCAGTACTTC
cdr3_aa: CASSLSLDGMGETQYF

v_call: TRBV20-1
clone_size: many
d_call: .
j_call: TRBJ1-5
cdr3_nt: TGCAGTGCTAGTGGGGGATGGGTAGCAGGCAATCAGCCCCAGCATTTT
cdr3_aa: CSASGGWVAGNQPQHF

v_call: TRBV7-9
clone_size: many
d_call: .
j_call: TRBJ1-1
cdr3_nt: TGTGCCAGCAGCTTGGAGACCGAAGCTTTCTTT
cdr3_aa: CASSLETEAFF

v_call: TRBV7-3
clone_size: few
d_call: TRBD2
j_call: TRBJ2-3
cdr3_nt: TGTGCCAGCAGCCTAAGCGGGACTAGCACAGATACGCAGTATTTT
cdr3_aa: CASSLSGTSTDTQYF

v_call: TRBV6-2/TRBV6-3
clone_size: medium-sized
d_call: .
j_call: TRBJ1-2
cdr3_nt: TGTGCCAGCAGTGAGGGACCAAGGTGGACCGAATATGGCTACACCTTC
cdr3_aa: CASSEGPRWTEYGYTF